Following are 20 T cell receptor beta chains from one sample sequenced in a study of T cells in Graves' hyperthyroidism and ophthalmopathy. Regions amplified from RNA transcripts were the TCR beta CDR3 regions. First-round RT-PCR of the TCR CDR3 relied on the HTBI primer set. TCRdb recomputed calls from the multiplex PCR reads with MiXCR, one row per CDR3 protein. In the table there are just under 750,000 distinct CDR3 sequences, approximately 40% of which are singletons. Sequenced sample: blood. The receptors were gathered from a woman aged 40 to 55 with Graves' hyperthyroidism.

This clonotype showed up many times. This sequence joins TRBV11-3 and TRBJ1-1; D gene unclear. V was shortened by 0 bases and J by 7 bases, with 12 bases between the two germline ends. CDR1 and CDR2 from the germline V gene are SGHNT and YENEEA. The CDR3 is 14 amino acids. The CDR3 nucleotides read TGTGCCAGCAGCTTAGATCTTTGGCAAGGTGAAGCTTTCTTT. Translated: CASSLDLWQGEAFF. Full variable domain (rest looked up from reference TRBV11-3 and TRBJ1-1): EAGVVQSPRYKIIEKKQPVAFWCNPISGHNTLYWYLQNLGQGPELLIRYENEEAVDDSQLPKDRFSAERLKGVDSTLKIQPAELGDSAVYLCASSLDLWQGEAFFGQGTRLTVV.

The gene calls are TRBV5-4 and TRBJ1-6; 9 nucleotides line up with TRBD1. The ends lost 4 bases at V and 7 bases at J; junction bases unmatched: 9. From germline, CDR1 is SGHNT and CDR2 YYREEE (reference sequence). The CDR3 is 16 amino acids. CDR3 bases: TGTGCCAGCAGCCAATCGGACAGGGGCCCAAATTCACCCCTCCACTTT. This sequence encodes CASSQSDRGPNSPLHF.

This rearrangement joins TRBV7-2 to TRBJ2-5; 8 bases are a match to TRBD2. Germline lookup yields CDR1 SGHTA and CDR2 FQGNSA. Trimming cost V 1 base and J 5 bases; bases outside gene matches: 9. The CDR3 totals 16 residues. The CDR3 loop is CASSLVWARGGETQYF. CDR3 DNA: TGTGCCAGCAGCTTAGTGTGGGCACGGGGGGGCGAGACCCAGTACTTC.

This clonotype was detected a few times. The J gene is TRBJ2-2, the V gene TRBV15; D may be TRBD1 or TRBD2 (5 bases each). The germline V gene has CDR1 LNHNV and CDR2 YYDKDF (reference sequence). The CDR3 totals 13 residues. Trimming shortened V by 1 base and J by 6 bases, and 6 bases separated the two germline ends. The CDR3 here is CATSRGGAGELFF. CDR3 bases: TGTGCCACCAGCAGAGGAGGGGCCGGGGAGCTGTTTTTT.

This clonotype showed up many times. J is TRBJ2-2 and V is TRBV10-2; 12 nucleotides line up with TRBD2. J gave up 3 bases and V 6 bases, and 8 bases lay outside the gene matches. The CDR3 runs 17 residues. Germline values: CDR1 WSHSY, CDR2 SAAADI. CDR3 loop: CASRALLAGGDTGELFF. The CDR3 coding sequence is TGCGCCAGCAGAGCCCTCCTAGCGGGGGGGGACACCGGGGAGCTGTTTTTT.

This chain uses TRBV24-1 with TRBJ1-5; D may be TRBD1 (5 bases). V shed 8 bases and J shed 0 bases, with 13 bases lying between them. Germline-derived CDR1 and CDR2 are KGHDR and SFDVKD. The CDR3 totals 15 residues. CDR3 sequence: CATNQTGGSNQPQHF. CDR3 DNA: TGTGCCACCAACCAGACGGGGGGTAGCAATCAGCCCCAGCATTTT.

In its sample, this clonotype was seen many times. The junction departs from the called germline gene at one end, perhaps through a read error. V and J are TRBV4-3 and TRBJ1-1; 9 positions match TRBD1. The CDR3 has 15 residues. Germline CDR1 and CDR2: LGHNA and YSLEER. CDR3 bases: TGCGCCAGCAGACAAGGGGGACAGGGGAACACTGAAGCTTTCTTT. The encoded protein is CASRQGGQGNTEAFF.

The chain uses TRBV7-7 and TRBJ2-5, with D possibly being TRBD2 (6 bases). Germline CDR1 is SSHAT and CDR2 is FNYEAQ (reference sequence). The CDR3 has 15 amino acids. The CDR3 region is CASGFGGSEQETQYF. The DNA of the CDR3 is TGTGCTAGCGGCTTTGGGGGGAGTGAACAAGAGACCCAGTACTTC.

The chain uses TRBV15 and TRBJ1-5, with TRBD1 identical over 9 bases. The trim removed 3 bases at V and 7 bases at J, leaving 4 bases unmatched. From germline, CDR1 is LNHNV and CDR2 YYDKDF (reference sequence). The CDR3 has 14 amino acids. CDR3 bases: TGTGCCACCAGCAGTTGGACAGGGGACCAGCCCCAGCATTTT. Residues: CATSSWTGDQPQHF.

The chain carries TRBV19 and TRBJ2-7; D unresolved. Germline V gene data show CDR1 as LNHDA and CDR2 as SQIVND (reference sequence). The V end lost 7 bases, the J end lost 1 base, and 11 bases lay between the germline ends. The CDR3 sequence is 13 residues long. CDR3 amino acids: CASTGLNSYEQYF. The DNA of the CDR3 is TGTGCCAGTACCGGGTTGAATTCCTACGAGCAGTACTTC.

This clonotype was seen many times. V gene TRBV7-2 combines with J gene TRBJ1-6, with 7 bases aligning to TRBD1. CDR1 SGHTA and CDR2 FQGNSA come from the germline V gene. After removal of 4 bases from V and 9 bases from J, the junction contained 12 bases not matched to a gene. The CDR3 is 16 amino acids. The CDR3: CASSSQGTAGGSPLHF. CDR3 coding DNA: TGTGCCAGCAGCTCTCAAGGGACAGCGGGAGGTTCACCCCTCCACTTT.

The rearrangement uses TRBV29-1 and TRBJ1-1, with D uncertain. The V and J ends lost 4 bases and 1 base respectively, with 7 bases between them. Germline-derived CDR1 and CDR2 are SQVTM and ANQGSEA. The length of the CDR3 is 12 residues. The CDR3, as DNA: TGCAGCGTTGCAAGAGGGAACACTGAAGCTTTCTTT. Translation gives CSVARGNTEAFF.

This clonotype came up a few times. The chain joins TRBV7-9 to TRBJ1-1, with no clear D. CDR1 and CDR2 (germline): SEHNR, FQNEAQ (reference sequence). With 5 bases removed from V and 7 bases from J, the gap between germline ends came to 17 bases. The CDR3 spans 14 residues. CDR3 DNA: TGTGCCAGCAGCCCCCATCCTGTATCGTTTGAAGCTTTCTTT. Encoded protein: CASSPHPVSFEAFF.

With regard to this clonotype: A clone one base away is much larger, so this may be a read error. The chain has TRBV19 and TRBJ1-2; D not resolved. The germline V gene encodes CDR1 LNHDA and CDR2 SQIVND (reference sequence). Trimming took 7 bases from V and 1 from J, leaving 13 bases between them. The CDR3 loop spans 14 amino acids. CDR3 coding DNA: TGTGCCAGTAATACGCGGGGAAATAACTATGGCTACACCTTC. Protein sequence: CASNTRGNNYGYTF.

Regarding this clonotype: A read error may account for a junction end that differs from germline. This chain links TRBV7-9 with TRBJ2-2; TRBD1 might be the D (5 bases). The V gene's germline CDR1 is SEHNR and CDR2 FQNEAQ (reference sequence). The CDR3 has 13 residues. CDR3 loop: CAGSLKGPGELFF. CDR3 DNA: TGTGCCGGCAGTTTAAAGGGGCCCGGGGAGCTGTTTTTT.

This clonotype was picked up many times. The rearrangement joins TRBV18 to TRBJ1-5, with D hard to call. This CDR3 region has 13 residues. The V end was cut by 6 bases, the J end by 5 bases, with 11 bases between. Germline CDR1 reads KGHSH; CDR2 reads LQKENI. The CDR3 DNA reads TGTGCCAGCTCCCCCGACGGGTATCAGCCCCAGCATTTT. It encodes CASSPDGYQPQHF.

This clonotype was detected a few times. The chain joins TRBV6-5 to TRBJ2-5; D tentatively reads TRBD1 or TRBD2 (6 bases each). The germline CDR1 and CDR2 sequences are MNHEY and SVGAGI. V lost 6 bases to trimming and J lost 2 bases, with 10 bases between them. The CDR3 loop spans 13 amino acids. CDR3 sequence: CASRRDIQETQYF. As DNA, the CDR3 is TGTGCCAGCAGGCGGGACATACAAGAGACCCAGTACTTC.

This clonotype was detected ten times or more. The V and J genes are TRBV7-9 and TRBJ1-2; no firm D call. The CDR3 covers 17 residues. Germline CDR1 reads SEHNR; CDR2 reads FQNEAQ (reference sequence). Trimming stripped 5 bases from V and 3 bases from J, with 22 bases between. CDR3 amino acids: CASSASRTFTYDYGYTF. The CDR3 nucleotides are TGTGCCAGCAGCGCCTCCAGGACTTTCACCTATGACTATGGCTACACCTTC.

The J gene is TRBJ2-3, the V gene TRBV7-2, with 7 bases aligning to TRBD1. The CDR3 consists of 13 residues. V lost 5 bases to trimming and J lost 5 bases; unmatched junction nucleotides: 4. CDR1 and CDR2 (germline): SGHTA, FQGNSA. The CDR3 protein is CASSLDREDTQYF. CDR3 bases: TGTGCCAGCAGCCTCGACAGGGAAGATACGCAGTATTTT.

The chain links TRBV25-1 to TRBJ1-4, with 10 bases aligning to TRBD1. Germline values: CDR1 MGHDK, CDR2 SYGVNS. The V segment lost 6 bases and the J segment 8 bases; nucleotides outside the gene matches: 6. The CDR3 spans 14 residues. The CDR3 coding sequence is TGTGCCAGCAGCCTGACAGGGGGCCGGGAAAAACTGTTTTTT. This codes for CASSLTGGREKLFF.